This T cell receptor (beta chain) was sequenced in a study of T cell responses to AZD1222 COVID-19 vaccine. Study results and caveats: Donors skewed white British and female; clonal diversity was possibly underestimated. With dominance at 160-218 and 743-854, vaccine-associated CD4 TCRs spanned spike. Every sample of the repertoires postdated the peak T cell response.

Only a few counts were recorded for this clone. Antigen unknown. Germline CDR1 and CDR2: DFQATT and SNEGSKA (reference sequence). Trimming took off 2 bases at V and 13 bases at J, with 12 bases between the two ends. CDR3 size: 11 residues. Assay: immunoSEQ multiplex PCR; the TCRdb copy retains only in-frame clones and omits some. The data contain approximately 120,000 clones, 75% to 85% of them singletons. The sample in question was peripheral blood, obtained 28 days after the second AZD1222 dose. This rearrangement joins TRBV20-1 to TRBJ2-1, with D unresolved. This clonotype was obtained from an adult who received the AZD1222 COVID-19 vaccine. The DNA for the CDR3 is TGCAGTGCTAGAACCGTGATTTCCCAGTTCTTC. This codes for CSARTVISQFF.